These T cell receptor beta chains were read from a single sample in a study of OX40 agonist ivuxolimab in advanced cancers. Data came from immunoSEQ multiplex PCR; TCRdb stores just in-frame clones and leaves some out. Here the sample spans more than 95,000 clones, approximately 90% being singletons. Sample: CD4+ or CD8+ T cells sorted from blood, taken in a trial of the OX40 agonist ivuxolimab. The receptors originated from an adult with an advanced solid tumor such as melanoma, head and neck, liver or kidney cancer. Each CDR3 is given with its conserved first and last residue. The D gene is left open where the match is weak. A clone size is listed for some rows: how often the clone was seen (once, few, many), or a class if it is expanded.

>-|-|TRBV7-2|TRBJ2-1
TGTGCCAGCAGCTACCGGGCCGTGGGCCCCAATGAGCAGTTCTTC
CASSYRAVGPNEQFF
>-|few|TRBV4-3|TRBJ2-1
TGCGCCAGCAGCCAAGATAGGGGCGCCTACAATGAGCAGTTCTTC
CASSQDRGAYNEQFF
>-|-|TRBV6-5|TRBJ2-7
TGTGCCACCACCGGGGCGACCCTGGAGCAGTACTTC
CATTGATLEQYF
>-|-|TRBV30|TRBJ1-2
TGTGCTCTGGGGTTGGGACCGTATGGCTACACCTTC
CALGLGPYGYTF
>TRBD1|-|TRBV28|TRBJ1-5
TGTGCCGGAAACAGGGGCCATCAGCCCCAGCATTTT
CAGNRGHQPQHF
>-|once|TRBV7-6|TRBJ2-1
TGTGCCAGCACCCGGGGGGGACAGGTCTACAATGAGCAGTTCTTC
CASTRGGQVYNEQFF
>-|-|TRBV7-9|TRBJ2-3
TGTGCCAGCAGCTCCGGACTTAGCACAGATACGCAGTATTTT
CASSSGLSTDTQYF
>TRBD2|-|TRBV10-1|TRBJ2-2
TGCGCCAGCAGTGGGCCACTAGCGGGGGTCAACACCGGGGAGCTGTTTTTT
CASSGPLAGVNTGELFF
>TRBD2|-|TRBV7-2|TRBJ2-1
TGTGCCAGCACCCCTGGCGGGGGGGGTGCTTACAATGAGCAGTTCTTC
CASTPGGGGAYNEQFF
>TRBD1|-|TRBV7-2|TRBJ1-5
TGTGCCAGCAGCTTAGCAACAGGGGGTTCTAATCAGCCCCAGCATTTT
CASSLATGGSNQPQHF
>-|-|TRBV10-3|TRBJ2-7
TGTGCCATCAGTGACGGCGGGACGTCCTCCTACGAGCAGTACTTC
CAISDGGTSSYEQYF
>TRBD2|-|TRBV18|TRBJ2-1
TGTGCCAGCTCACCTGCCGGACTAGCGGGGAAGGTGGAGTTCTTC
CASSPAGLAGKVEFF
>-|few|TRBV28|TRBJ1-5
TGTGCCAGCAGATCTCATGGGGCAGTGCAGCCCCAGCATTTT
CASRSHGAVQPQHF
>-|-|TRBV5-1|TRBJ1-1
TGCGCCAGCAGCCGCGGATCAGGGGCCGACACTGAAGCTTTCTTT
CASSRGSGADTEAFF
>-|-|TRBV10-3|TRBJ1-3
TGTGGAGGGACCTCTGGAAACACCATATATTTT
CGGTSGNTIYF
>-|-|TRBV7-9|TRBJ2-2
TGTGCCAGCGGATCCCGGACATACGGTTCGAACACCGGGGAGCTGTTTTTT
CASGSRTYGSNTGELFF
>-|-|TRBV5-1|TRBJ2-1
TGCGCCAGCAGCTTTGACAGGGAGCAGTTCTTC
CASSFDREQFF
>-|-|TRBV7-2|TRBJ1-1
TGTGCCAGCAGCACCCTCAGGGCCTCCTCTGAAGCTTTCTTT
CASSTLRASSEAFF
>-|-|TRBV28|TRBJ2-5
TGTGCCAGCAGTTATTTAGAGACCCAGTACTTC
CASSYLETQYF
>-|-|TRBV5-4|TRBJ1-1
TGTGCCAGCAGCTTGTTTAGGGGCGCCAACACTGAAGCTTTCTTT
CASSLFRGANTEAFF
>-|-|TRBV5-4|TRBJ2-2
TGTGCCAGCAGCTGGGGCCTCGAAGGTACCGGGGAGCTGTTTTTT
CASSWGLEGTGELFF
>-|-|TRBV5-1|TRBJ2-1
TGCGCCAGCAGCTTGGATACTTACCGTCTTTCCTACAATGAGCAGTTCTTC
CASSLDTYRLSYNEQFF
>TRBD1|-|TRBV30|TRBJ1-6
TGTGCCTGGAGTCAGGGGACAGGGGCTTCACCCCTCCACTTT
CAWSQGTGASPLHF
>TRBD1|-|TRBV9|TRBJ1-4
TGTGCCAGCAGCGCCCAAGGAAACCCGGGACAGGCTTTTAATGAAAAACTGTTTTTT
CASSAQGNPGQAFNEKLFF
>-|-|TRBV2|TRBJ1-5
TGTGCCAGCACCCGAGGAGGATCACCCCAGCATTTT
CASTRGGSPQHF
>-|-|TRBV18|TRBJ2-3
TGTGCCAGCTCACCACCGACTAGAAGGGAGTATTTT
CASSPPTRREYF
>-|-|TRBV19|TRBJ2-2
TGTGCCAGTAGCCCCCTAGCAGACACCGGGGAGCTGTTTTTT
CASSPLADTGELFF
>-|-|TRBV10-2|TRBJ1-1
TGCGCCAGCACCCCGCAGACGGCCATGAACACTGAAGCTTTCTTT
CASTPQTAMNTEAFF
>-|-|TRBV7-8|TRBJ2-7
TGTGCCAGCAGCGCACGGGACACTACCTACGAGCAGTACTTC
CASSARDTTYEQYF
>-|-|TRBV10-3|TRBJ1-5
TGTGCCATCAGTAGGACGGCCGATAGCAATCAGCCCCAGCATTTT
CAISRTADSNQPQHF
>-|-|TRBV30|TRBJ1-3
TGTGCCTGGAGTGTAACGTACACCATATATTTT
CAWSVTYTIYF
>-|-|TRBV15|TRBJ1-1
TGTGCCACCAGCAGAGCTCGAATATTGAAGAACACTGAAGCTTTCTTT
CATSRARILKNTEAFF
>-|-|TRBV5-5|TRBJ2-1
TGTGCCAGCAGGACTTTAGGGGGAAAGCAGTTCTTC
CASRTLGGKQFF
>-|-|TRBV18|TRBJ1-4
TGTGCCAGCTCACCAGGCAGCACTAATGAAAAACTGTTTTTT
CASSPGSTNEKLFF
>-|-|TRBV10-3|TRBJ2-2
TGTGCCATCAGTGCCCCGGGGAACGGGGAGCTGTTTTTT
CAISAPGNGELFF
>TRBD2|-|TRBV6-5|TRBJ2-7
TGTGCCAGCAGGGCCCTAGCGGGGGGTGCCTACGAGCAGTACTTC
CASRALAGGAYEQYF
>TRBD1|-|TRBV28|TRBJ1-2
TGTGCCAGCAGGTTAACCGGGACAGGACAAGGCTACACCTTC
CASRLTGTGQGYTF
>-|-|TRBV5-3|TRBJ2-7
TGTGCCAGAAGCTTGGGTTCGGCATTCCCTGCCTACGAGCAGTACTTC
CARSLGSAFPAYEQYF
>-|-|TRBV10-2|TRBJ1-1
TGCGCCAGCACAGGACAGCCGAACACTGAAGCTTTCTTT
CASTGQPNTEAFF
>-|-|TRBV30|TRBJ1-1
TGTGCCTGGAGTGTAGTCAAGAGTACATGGGTAGCTAGGGAAGCTTTCTTT
CAWSVVKSTWVAREAFF
>TRBD1|-|TRBV5-1|TRBJ2-7
TGCGCCAGCAGCTGGGGGCAGGGGGAAGCCTACGAGCAGTACTTC
CASSWGQGEAYEQYF
>-|-|TRBV7-2|TRBJ1-1
TGTGCCAGCAGCTCCGGGGGACGCCACACTGAAGCTTTCTTT
CASSSGGRHTEAFF
>TRBD1|-|TRBV7-2|TRBJ2-7
TGTGCCAGCAGCCCCCGACAGGGACGGAACGAGCAGTACTTC
CASSPRQGRNEQYF
>-|-|TRBV6-5|TRBJ2-7
TGTGCCAGCTCCAGGGCGCAGACCTACGAGCAGTACTTC
CASSRAQTYEQYF
>TRBD1|-|TRBV28|TRBJ1-4
TGTGCCAGCAGTTCCGCGGACAGGGGCCGAGAAAAACTGTTTTTT
CASSSADRGREKLFF
>TRBD1|-|TRBV4-3|TRBJ1-2
TGCGCCAGCACCCCGACAGGGGGGGACTATGGCTACACCTTC
CASTPTGGDYGYTF
>-|once|TRBV29-1|TRBJ2-3
TGCAGCGTTGGGTACCAGGGAACAGATACGCAGTATTTT
CSVGYQGTDTQYF
>-|-|TRBV5-8|TRBJ2-7
TGTGCCAGCAGCAGGCAAGGGCTCGAGCAGTACTTC
CASSRQGLEQYF
>TRBD1|once|TRBV10-2|TRBJ2-7
TGCGCCAGCAGGGGCAGGGGGCCAACCGAGCAGTACTTC
CASRGRGPTEQYF
>TRBD1|few|TRBV7-2|TRBJ1-1
TGTGCCAGCAGCCTCAGGGGGCGCGAAGCTTTCTTT
CASSLRGREAFF
>-|-|TRBV19|TRBJ2-3
TGTGCCAGTAGTGGACGAGGGGTTAGCACAGATACGCAGTATTTT
CASSGRGVSTDTQYF
>-|-|TRBV5-1|TRBJ2-3
TGCGCCAGCAGCTTGGTCGGAGGAAGCACAGATACGCAGTATTTT
CASSLVGGSTDTQYF
>TRBD1|-|TRBV6-6|TRBJ2-2
TGTGCCAGCAGCGGGACAGGGCCCGGGGAGCTGTTTTTT
CASSGTGPGELFF
>TRBD1|-|TRBV9|TRBJ1-4
TGTGCCAGCAGCGTAGCTGGGACAGGGAGAGAAAAACTGTTTTTT
CASSVAGTGREKLFF
>TRBD1|-|TRBV7-9|TRBJ2-5
TGTGCCAGCAGCCTTTCGACAGGGTATGGAGAGACCCAGTACTTC
CASSLSTGYGETQYF